This T cell receptor beta chain was found in a study of blood T cell repertoires in COVID-19. Germline V gene lookup returns CDR1 MDHEN and CDR2 SYDVKM. The CDR3 has 14 amino acids. V was pared by 6 bases and J by 5 bases, with 16 bases between. Sequencing was performed with immunoSEQ multiplex PCR; in TCRdb, only in-frame clones are kept and a portion is missing. The sample has 300,000 or so clones; about 87% are singletons. V gene TRBV28 combines with J gene TRBJ1-1; no reliable D call. This TCR came from a man between 65 and 85 years old with acute or convalescent COVID-19. The sequencing sample was made of peripheral blood. The chain's CDR3 is CASSPPGDWTEAFF. The CDR3 region has the DNA TGTGCCAGCAGCCCCCCGGGAGACTGGACTGAAGCTTTCTTT.